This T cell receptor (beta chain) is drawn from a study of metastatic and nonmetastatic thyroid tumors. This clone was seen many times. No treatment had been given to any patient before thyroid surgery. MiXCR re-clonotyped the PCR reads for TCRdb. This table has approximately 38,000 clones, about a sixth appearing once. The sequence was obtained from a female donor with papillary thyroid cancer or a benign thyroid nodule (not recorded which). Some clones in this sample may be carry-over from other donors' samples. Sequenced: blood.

The CDR3 DNA follows: TGTGCCAGCAGTCCAACAAACAGGGGTTATAGCAATCAGCCCCAGCATTTT. It codes for CASSPTNRGYSNQPQHF. This chain joins TRBV12-3 or TRBV12-4 and TRBJ1-5; 7 bases match TRBD1. This CDR3 is 17 amino acids long. V lost 5 bases and J lost 0; bases outside the gene matches: 10.